The TCR beta chain described here comes from a study of blood T cell repertoires in COVID-19. Study details: The origin of the acute and convalescent COVID-19 samples was the United States, Italy and Spain. From T cells, B-cell-depleted T cells, or PBMCs came the material, which was cDNA or gDNA.

Germline lookup yields CDR1 PRHDT and CDR2 FYEKMQ (reference sequence). CDR3 length: 14 amino acids. V lost 0 bases and J lost 0, with 6 bases in between. Methods used by the authors: Scientists estimated how many nucleated cells there were by amplifying reference gene primers. Sequencing used immunoSEQ multiplex PCR; TCRdb keeps in-frame clones, though not all of them. The D gene and trimming were derived from the DNA, and the V and J assignments and clone size from that table. The sample has about 160,000 clones; more than 75% are singletons. The sequenced material came from peripheral blood. The chain uses TRBV13 and TRBJ2-7; D is uncertain. This receptor was identified in a man in his forties or fifties with acute or convalescent COVID-19. CDR3 loop: CASSLGTNSYEQYF. CDR3 in DNA: TGTGCCAGCAGCTTAGGGACAAACTCCTACGAGCAGTACTTC.